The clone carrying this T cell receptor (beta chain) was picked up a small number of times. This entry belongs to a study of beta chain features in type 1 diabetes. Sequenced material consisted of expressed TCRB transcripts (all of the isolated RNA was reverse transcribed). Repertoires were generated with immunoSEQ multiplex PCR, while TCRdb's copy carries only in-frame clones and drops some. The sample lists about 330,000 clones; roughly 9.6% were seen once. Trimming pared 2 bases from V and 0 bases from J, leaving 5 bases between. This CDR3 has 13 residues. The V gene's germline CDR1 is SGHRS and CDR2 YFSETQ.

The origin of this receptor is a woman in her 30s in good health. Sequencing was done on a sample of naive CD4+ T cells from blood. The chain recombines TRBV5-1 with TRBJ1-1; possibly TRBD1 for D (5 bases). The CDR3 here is CASSFRVNTEAFF. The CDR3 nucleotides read TGCGCCAGCAGCTTCAGGGTGAACACTGAAGCTTTCTTT.